This is a list of T cell receptor beta chains from one sample in a study of immune aging and cytomegalovirus after organ transplant. TCRdb redid the calling of the single-cell sequencing reads with MiXCR, one entry per CDR3 protein. The sample includes roughly 20,000 distinct CDR3 sequences, approximately 40% of them seen just once. No antigen has been assigned to these receptors. The sample here was CMV peptide-activated CD4+ and CD8+ T cells sorted from blood, taken at five time points, pooled. Receptor source: a female donor who had a heart transplant and CMV viremia. CDR3s include the opening cysteine and the closing phenylalanine or tryptophan. D genes are given only for firm matches. A row's size may be missing; if present it is once, few, many or a size class.

TRBV27,TRBJ2-7,TRBD1,NA,CASRLSGQEAYEQYF,TGTGCCAGCAGGTTGTCAGGACAGGAAGCCTACGAGCAGTACTTC
TRBV6-6,TRBJ2-2,TRBD2,many,CASSLTSGMTGELFF,TGTGCCAGCAGCCTGACTAGCGGGATGACCGGGGAGCTGTTTTTT
TRBV10-2,TRBJ1-2,NA,large,CASSESRGYDYGYTF,TGCGCCAGCAGTGAGTCGAGGGGTTACGACTATGGCTACACCTTC
TRBV6-5,TRBJ1-1,NA,few,CASSSNRGGPEAFF,TGTGCCAGCAGCTCTAACCGGGGGGGGCCTGAAGCTTTCTTT
TRBV6-6,TRBJ1-2,NA,NA,CASVAGRNYGYTF,TGTGCCAGCGTTGCAGGGAGGAACTATGGCTACACCTTC
TRBV25-1,TRBJ2-7,NA,few,CASSEGGWRGSSYEQYF,TGTGCCAGCAGTGAAGGGGGTTGGAGGGGATCCTCCTACGAGCAGTACTTC
TRBV9,TRBJ2-7,TRBD2,few,CASSVLRPSGTSYEQYF,TGTGCCAGCAGCGTACTCCGGCCTAGCGGTACCTCCTACGAGCAGTACTTC
TRBV5-4,TRBJ2-1,NA,medium-sized,CASSFMNEQFF,TGTGCCAGCAGCTTCATGAATGAGCAGTTCTTC
TRBV11-2,TRBJ2-4,NA,NA,CASSPAIGRLAKNIQYF,TGTGCCAGCAGCCCCGCGATTGGGAGGTTAGCCAAAAACATTCAGTACTTC
TRBV5-6,TRBJ2-7,NA,medium-sized,CASSLTDLPSSYEQYF,TGTGCCAGCAGCTTGACGGACTTACCAAGCTCCTACGAGCAGTACTTC
TRBV28,TRBJ2-7,NA,medium-sized,CASSRTGDEQYF,TGTGCCAGCAGTCGGACGGGGGACGAGCAGTACTTC
TRBV4-1,TRBJ2-7,NA,NA,CASSPRMGTQVGEQCF,TGCGCCAGCAGCCCACGAATGGGGACCCAGGTAGGCGAGCAGTGCTTC
TRBV15,TRBJ1-3,NA,NA,CATSSSGDSGNTIYF,TGTGCCACCAGCAGTAGTGGGGACTCTGGAAACACCATATATTTT
TRBV10-3,TRBJ1-5,NA,NA,CAITNNPVQPQHF,TGTGCCATCACCAATAACCCCGTTCAGCCCCAGCATTTT
TRBV6-2/TRBV6-3,TRBJ1-5,TRBD1,few,CASRDREGQPQHF,TGTGCCAGCAGGGACAGGGAAGGTCAGCCCCAGCATTTT
TRBV28,TRBJ2-1,TRBD1,medium-sized,CASRAPGQGARLTSYNEQFF,TGTGCCAGCAGGGCACCGGGACAGGGGGCGCGGCTGACCTCCTACAATGAGCAGTTCTTC
TRBV2,TRBJ2-7,TRBD2,many,CASRVYSGGEQYF,TGTGCCAGCAGAGTTTATAGCGGGGGGGAGCAGTACTTC
TRBV5-5,TRBJ2-5,TRBD2,once,CASELGTSGGFPFRTQYF,TGTGCCAGCGAGTTAGGGACTAGCGGGGGATTTCCGTTTCGGACCCAGTACTTC
TRBV7-9,TRBJ2-5,TRBD2,medium-sized,CASSSWTSGWAAQGETQYF,TGTGCCAGCAGCTCCTGGACTAGCGGGTGGGCCGCTCAGGGAGAGACCCAGTACTTC
TRBV7-2,TRBJ2-2,NA,medium-sized,CASSLSGGANTGELFF,TGTGCCAGCAGCTTATCTGGCGGAGCGAACACCGGGGAGCTGTTTTTT
TRBV30,TRBJ2-7,NA,NA,CAWSVPIRMALTYEQYF,TGTGCCTGGAGTGTCCCCATACGGATGGCCTTGACTTACGAACAGTACTTC
TRBV19,TRBJ1-6,NA,NA,CASTNSPGQPTPLHF,TGTGCCAGTACTAACAGTCCGGGTCAACCTACACCCCTCCACTTT
TRBV30,TRBJ2-1,TRBD2,NA,CARSPPVGLAGQFF,TGTGCCCGGAGTCCACCAGTAGGACTAGCCGGGCAGTTCTTC
TRBV12-3/TRBV12-4,TRBJ2-3,NA,NA,CASSPEFRADTQYF,TGTGCCAGCAGTCCCGAATTTCGGGCAGATACGCAGTATTTT
TRBV6-6,TRBJ1-5,TRBD1,few,CASNYTGGTENQPQHF,TGTGCCAGCAATTACACGGGAGGGACAGAGAATCAGCCCCAGCATTTT
TRBV6-1,TRBJ2-2,TRBD1,NA,CASGGGGTGLDPPELFF,TGTGCCAGCGGAGGTGGTGGGACAGGGTTAGACCCTCCGGAGCTGTTTTTT
TRBV20-1,TRBJ2-5,TRBD2,NA,CSARVGTSGQETQYF,TGCAGTGCTAGAGTTGGGACTAGCGGGCAAGAGACCCAGTACTTC
TRBV6-2/TRBV6-3,TRBJ2-4,TRBD1,NA,CASSFYIGPGQKNIQYF,TGTGCCAGCAGTTTCTATATAGGACCGGGACAGAAAAACATTCAGTACTTC
TRBV2,TRBJ2-3,NA,NA,CASSVGRTDTQYF,TGTGCCAGCAGTGTCGGTAGAACAGATACGCAGTATTTT
TRBV6-6,TRBJ2-2,NA,NA,CASSLIPGGLFF,TGTGCCAGCAGTCTCATCCCCGGGGGGCTGTTTTTT
TRBV27,TRBJ2-2,NA,NA,CASSLSGFSGELFF,TGTGCCAGCAGTTTAAGTGGGTTTTCCGGGGAGCTGTTTTTT
TRBV10-3,TRBJ2-1,NA,NA,CAITTGEDEQFF,TGTGCCATCACTACAGGGGAGGATGAGCAGTTCTTC
TRBV28,TRBJ2-7,NA,few,CASGGTYEQYF,TGTGCCAGTGGGGGGACCTACGAGCAGTACTTC
TRBV11-3,TRBJ1-2,NA,many,CASSSNQRGGYTF,TGTGCCAGCAGCTCGAATCAGCGGGGAGGCTACACCTTC
TRBV6-5,TRBJ1-5,NA,medium-sized,CASSSGVGQPQHF,TGTGCCAGCAGTTCCGGGGTAGGCCAGCCCCAGCATTTT
TRBV10-3,TRBJ1-2,NA,many,CAINEGHAYGYTF,TGTGCCATCAACGAAGGACATGCCTATGGCTACACCTTC
TRBV20-1,TRBJ2-6,TRBD2,medium-sized,CSAWGGSGANVLTF,TGCAGTGCCTGGGGGGGCTCTGGGGCCAACGTCCTGACTTTC
TRBV27,TRBJ2-5,NA,NA,CASSPTQETQYF,TGTGCCAGCAGTCCGACGCAAGAGACCCAGTACTTC
TRBV27,TRBJ1-6,NA,once,CASSLISGDLSPLHF,TGTGCCAGCAGTTTAATCTCAGGGGATCTATCACCCCTCCACTTT
TRBV29-1,TRBJ2-3,NA,NA,CSVGLTDTQYF,TGCAGCGTTGGGCTCACAGATACGCAGTATTTT
TRBV3-1,TRBJ2-7,TRBD1,NA,CASSQPDRGGQYF,TGTGCCAGCAGCCAACCCGACAGGGGCGGGCAGTACTTC
TRBV2,TRBJ1-5,NA,NA,CASRAGANNQPQHF,TGTGCCAGCAGGGCAGGGGCTAACAATCAGCCCCAGCATTTT
TRBV5-1,TRBJ1-1,TRBD1,NA,CASSLASDTGATEAFF,TGCGCCAGCAGCTTGGCGTCGGACACAGGGGCCACTGAAGCTTTCTTT
TRBV7-9,TRBJ1-2,NA,few,CAALGGGGGYTF,TGTGCCGCCCTGGGAGGAGGCGGTGGCTACACCTTC
TRBV20-1,TRBJ1-2,NA,NA,CSARKDGVTGYTF,TGCAGTGCTAGAAAGGACGGAGTGACTGGCTACACCTTC
TRBV6-6,TRBJ1-3,TRBD1,few,CASSYYATGDVKGNTIYF,TGTGCCAGCAGTTACTACGCGACAGGGGATGTGAAAGGAAACACCATATATTTT
TRBV6-6,TRBJ2-1,NA,few,CASSYPIDGGGGYEQFF,TGTGCCAGCAGTTACCCGATCGATGGAGGAGGGGGATATGAGCAGTTCTTC
TRBV2,TRBJ2-5,NA,NA,CAGKSRRAAETQYF,TGTGCCGGCAAGAGTAGGAGGGCCGCCGAGACCCAGTACTTC
TRBV7-8,TRBJ2-1,NA,few,CANSLTGRGMGQFF,TGTGCCAACAGCCTTACAGGGAGGGGGATGGGGCAGTTCTTC
TRBV11-2,TRBJ2-2,TRBD1,few,CASSDGDRGFYTGELFF,TGTGCCAGCAGCGACGGGGACAGGGGTTTCTACACCGGGGAGCTGTTTTTT
TRBV7-9,TRBJ2-1,TRBD1,many,CASSLGAGGWSDEQFF,TGTGCCAGCAGCTTAGGGGCAGGGGGCTGGTCAGATGAGCAGTTCTTC
TRBV3-1,TRBJ1-2,TRBD1,NA,CASSQADRGHGYTF,TGTGCCAGCAGCCAAGCGGACAGGGGGCACGGCTACACCTTC
TRBV12-3/TRBV12-4,TRBJ2-1,TRBD2,NA,CASSLSWRESNEQFF,TGTGCCAGCAGTTTATCCTGGCGGGAGTCCAATGAGCAGTTCTTC
TRBV9,TRBJ2-3,TRBD2,many,CASTRGLAAFTDAQYF,TGTGCCAGCACCCGAGGACTAGCTGCTTTCACAGATGCGCAGTATTTT
TRBV7-9,TRBJ1-1,NA,NA,CASTRPRGAEASF,TGTGCCAGCACCAGGCCTCGAGGGGCTGAAGCTTCCTTT
TRBV29-1,TRBJ1-5,NA,NA,CSVARGGDQPQHF,TGCAGCGTTGCCCGGGGGGGCGATCAGCCCCAGCATTTT
TRBV25-1,TRBJ1-6,NA,few,CASSRESYNSPLHF,TGTGCCAGCAGTCGGGAGAGCTATAATTCACCCCTCCACTTT
TRBV7-2,TRBJ2-1,TRBD2,NA,CASSSLAGNEQSF,TGTGCCAGCAGCTCTTTAGCGGGCAATGAGCAGTCCTTC
TRBV29-1,TRBJ2-1,TRBD2,NA,CSVPGTSDRYNEQFF,TGCAGCGTTCCTGGAACTAGCGATAGATACAATGAGCAGTTCTTC